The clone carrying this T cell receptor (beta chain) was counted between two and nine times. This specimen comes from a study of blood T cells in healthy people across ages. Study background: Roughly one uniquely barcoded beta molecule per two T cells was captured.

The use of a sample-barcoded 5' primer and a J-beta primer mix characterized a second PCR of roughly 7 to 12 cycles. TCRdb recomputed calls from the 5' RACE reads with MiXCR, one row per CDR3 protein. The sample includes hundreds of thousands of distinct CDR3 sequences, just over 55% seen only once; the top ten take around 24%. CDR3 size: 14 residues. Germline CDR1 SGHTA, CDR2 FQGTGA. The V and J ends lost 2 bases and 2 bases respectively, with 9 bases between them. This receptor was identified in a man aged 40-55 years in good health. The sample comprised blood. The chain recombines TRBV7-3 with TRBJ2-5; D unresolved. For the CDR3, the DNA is TGTGCCAGCAGCTTACTGGGTGGGCAAGAGACCCAGTACTTC. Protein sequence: CASSLLGGQETQYF.